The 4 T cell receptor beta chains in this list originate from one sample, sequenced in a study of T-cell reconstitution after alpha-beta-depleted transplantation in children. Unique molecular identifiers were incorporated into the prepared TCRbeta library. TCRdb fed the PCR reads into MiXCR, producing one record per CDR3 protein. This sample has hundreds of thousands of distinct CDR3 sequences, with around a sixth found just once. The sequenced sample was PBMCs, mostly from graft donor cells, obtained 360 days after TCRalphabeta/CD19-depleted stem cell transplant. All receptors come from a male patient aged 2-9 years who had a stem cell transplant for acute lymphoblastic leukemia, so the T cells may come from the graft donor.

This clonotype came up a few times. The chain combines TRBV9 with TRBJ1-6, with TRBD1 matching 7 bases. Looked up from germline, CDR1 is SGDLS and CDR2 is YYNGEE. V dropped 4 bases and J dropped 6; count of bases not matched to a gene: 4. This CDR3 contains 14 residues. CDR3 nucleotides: TGTGCCAGCAGCCCGACAGGGATTAATTCACCCCTCCACTTT. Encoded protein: CASSPTGINSPLHF.

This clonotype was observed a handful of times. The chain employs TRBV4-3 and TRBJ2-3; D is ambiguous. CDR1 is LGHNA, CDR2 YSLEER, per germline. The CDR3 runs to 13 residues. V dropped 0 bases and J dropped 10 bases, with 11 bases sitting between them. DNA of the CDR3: TGCGCCAGCAGCCAAGATAAGGATGTGGCGCAGTATTTT. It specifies CASSQDKDVAQYF.

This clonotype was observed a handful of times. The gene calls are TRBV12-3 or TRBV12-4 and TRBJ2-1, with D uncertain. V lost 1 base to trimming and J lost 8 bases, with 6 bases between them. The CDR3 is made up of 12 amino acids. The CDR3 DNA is TGTGCCAGCAGTTTAGGGAGCGATGAGCAGTTCTTC. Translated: CASSLGSDEQFF.

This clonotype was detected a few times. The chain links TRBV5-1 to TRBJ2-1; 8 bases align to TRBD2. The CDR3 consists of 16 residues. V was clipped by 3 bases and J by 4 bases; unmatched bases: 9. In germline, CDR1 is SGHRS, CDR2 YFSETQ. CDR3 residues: CASSSQAGGTYNEQFF. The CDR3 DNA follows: TGCGCCAGCAGCTCTCAGGCGGGGGGCACATACAATGAGCAGTTCTTC.